This T cell receptor (beta chain) was sequenced in a study of blood T cell repertoires in COVID-19 (TCRdb year 2020). Context from the whole study: The collaborator samples originated in the United States, Italy and Spain and spanned the acute and convalescent phases of COVID-19. A freely available public database, intended as a resource for researchers studying the immune response to SARS-CoV-2, is where the repertoires were released. Deeply sampled blood TCRbeta repertoires from subjects exposed to, actively infected with, or recovered from COVID-19 were included in the dataset. HLA class I and class II types, where available, came from metadata supplied by the sample provider rather than from assay-based typing. The prospective study material was composed of cDNA or gDNA derived from T cells, B-cell-depleted T cells, or PBMCs. Nearly every sample came with metadata listing a de-identified subject ID, COVID-19 status, age in years and sex. Samples were obtained from the ongoing ImmuneRACE study (first 160 participants) and from 1,000 to 1,500 subjects provided by 6 global collaborators.

The immunoSEQ Assay, a bias-controlled multiplex PCR, was used to amplify TCRbeta CDR3 regions from genomic DNA. For the original study's pipeline: Within the assay, amplification of reference gene primers was used to estimate how many nucleated cells each sample contained. To quantify the absolute abundance of each unique TCRbeta CDR3 rearrangement, sequence reads were collapsed and filtered. For each sample, productive Simpson clonality was calculated as the square root of Simpson's diversity index across productive rearrangements. The clones in this table, taken by TCRdb from immuneACCESS, are in-frame only. Not every clone is retained; where verified, under half of the shortfall comes from an unresolved V gene, and the cause of the rest is unknown. D and trimming come from the DNA, and the V and J calls and clone size come from that table. This sample is represented by about 270,000 clones; around 90% of them were singletons. The top ten hold under 3.5% of the sample.

The trim is 4 bases for V and 4 bases for J, with a gap of 11 bases between the germline ends. The CDR3 runs 14 residues from the cysteine to the phenylalanine. The entry retains the CDR3 DNA only, 42 bases that are in frame from base 1. Looking up the germline V gene yields CDR1 SNHLY and CDR2 FYNNEI. In regard to this clone: Its antigen target is currently unknown. No quality values exist for individual bases; no much larger clone is one base distant.

In the prospective study, participants were about 18 to 89 years old, resided in under 30 geographic areas of the United States, and were enrolled through a virtual design. To assign participants to cohorts, the prospective study relied on clinical history that participants themselves reported in a screening survey and a study questionnaire. Recovered participants in ImmuneRACE Cohort 3 were defined as having two consecutive negative NP/OP PCR tests, clearance from a healthcare professional, or resolution of symptoms. Mobile phlebotomists in the prospective study collected whole blood, serum and a nasopharyngeal or oropharyngeal swab from every participant. Participants in the prospective study had the option to provide additional blood draws and questionnaires over an approximately 2-month period. Prospective study blood samples were shipped either frozen or at room temperature before DNA extraction.

Findings and caveats that apply to the study as a whole: The amount of clinical and demographic metadata varied by source and participant and was provided uncurated.

This chain joins TRBV2 to TRBJ1-5, with a weak D call of TRBD1 (5 bases match). The sequence came from a woman between 50 and 59 years old who had recovered from COVID-19. Specimen: PBMCs or T cells enriched from blood (not recorded which). The DNA is TGTGCCAGCAGTGGGGGGGGACCTAATCAGCCCCAGCATTTT. Its coded protein is CASSGGGPNQPQHF. The variable domain in full, with residues beyond the CDR3 obtained from the reference TRBV2 and TRBJ1-5 genes, is EPEVTQTPSHQVTQMGQEVILRCVPISNHLYFYWYRQILGQKVEFLVSFYNNEISEKSEIFDDQFSVERPDGSNFTLKIRSTKLEDSAMYFCASSGGGPNQPQHFGDGTRLSIL.